The 6 T cell receptor beta chains presented below share a single source sample, sequenced in a study of cytomegalovirus exposure and HLA in healthy donors. The PCR employed 60 Vbeta primers together with 13 Jbeta primers. TCRdb keeps only in-frame clones here, not all; method: immunoSEQ multiplex PCR. Altogether roughly 97,000 clones are present, around 80% being singletons, with the ten largest covering under 2%. The specimen was PBMCs. The source of these receptors is a woman aged 40 to 50 in good health and CMV-seronegative.

The rearrangement uses TRBV6-1 and TRBJ2-6, with D tentatively TRBD1 (5 bases). The V gene's germline CDR1 is MNHNS and CDR2 SASEGT. The CDR3 is made up of 18 amino acids. V lost 4 bases and J lost 2, with 18 bases in between. CDR3 amino acids: CASSAWQGFSPGANVLTF. In DNA form, the CDR3 reads TGTGCCAGCAGTGCATGGCAGGGATTTAGTCCTGGGGCCAACGTCCTGACTTTC.

The V and J genes are TRBV6-5 and TRBJ2-7; D not resolved. Trimming took off 6 bases at V and 7 bases at J, with 13 bases between the two ends. This CDR3 has 12 residues. The germline gives CDR1 MNHEY, CDR2 SVGAGI. CDR3 amino acids: CASRDFLGEQYF. The CDR3 nucleotides read TGTGCCAGCAGAGACTTCCTCGGGGAGCAGTACTTC.

This chain joins TRBV2 and TRBJ2-1; unclear D gene. Per the germline V gene, CDR1 is SNHLY and CDR2 is FYNNEI. The V end was cut by 6 bases, the J end by 6 bases, with 15 bases between. The CDR3 spans 14 residues. The chain's CDR3 is CASRGLGVGNEQFF. The CDR3, as DNA: TGTGCCAGCAGGGGCCTTGGCGTTGGCAATGAGCAGTTCTTC.

This sequence joins TRBV25-1 and TRBJ2-7, with D tentatively TRBD2 (7 bases). The V gene's germline CDR1 is MGHDK and CDR2 SYGVNS. This CDR3 is built from 14 residues. Trimming pared 6 bases from V and 5 bases from J, leaving 17 bases between. CDR3 protein: CASSKPGGTHEQYF. The CDR3 DNA is TGTGCCAGCAGCAAGCCGGGGGGCACGCACGAGCAGTACTTC.

The chain links TRBV5-1 to TRBJ1-4, with D maybe TRBD1 (5 bases). The CDR3 runs 18 residues. The ends were cut back, 0 bases at V and 7 bases at J, with 22 bases in the middle. The germline V gene encodes CDR1 SGHRS and CDR2 YFSETQ. CDR3 sequence: CASSLVGRYNLRGEKLFF. The DNA for the CDR3 is TGCGCCAGCAGCTTGGTTGGGAGGTACAACTTAAGGGGTGAAAAACTGTTTTTT.

The rearrangement joins TRBV7-2 to TRBJ2-7; 9 bases match TRBD2. CDR1 and CDR2 (germline): SGHTA, FQGNSA. V was pared by 1 base and J by 3 bases, with 4 bases of the junction left unmatched. CDR3 length: 15 amino acids. This chain's CDR3 is CASSLGVAGVYEQYF. The DNA of the CDR3 is TGTGCCAGCAGCTTAGGAGTAGCGGGAGTCTACGAGCAGTACTTC.